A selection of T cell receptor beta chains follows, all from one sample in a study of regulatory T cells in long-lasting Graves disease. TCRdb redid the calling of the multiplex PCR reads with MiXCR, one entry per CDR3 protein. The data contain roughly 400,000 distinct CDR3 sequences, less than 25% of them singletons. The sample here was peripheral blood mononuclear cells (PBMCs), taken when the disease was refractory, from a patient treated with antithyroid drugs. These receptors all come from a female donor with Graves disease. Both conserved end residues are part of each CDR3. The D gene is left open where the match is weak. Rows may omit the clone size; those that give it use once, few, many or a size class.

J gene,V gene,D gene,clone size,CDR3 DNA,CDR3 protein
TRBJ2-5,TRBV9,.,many,TGTGCCAGCAGCGTAGAGGGCAGGGATTACCAAGAGACCCAGTACTTC,CASSVEGRDYQETQYF
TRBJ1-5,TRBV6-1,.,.,TGTGCCAGCAGAGAAGTCAATCAGCCCCAGCATTTT,CASREVNQPQHF
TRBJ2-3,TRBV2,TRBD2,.,TGTGCCAGCAGTGATCAGGGTAGCGGGGGCACAGATACGCAGTATTTT,CASSDQGSGGTDTQYF
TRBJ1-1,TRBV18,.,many,TGTGCCAGCTCACACGGGACGGAAGACACTGAAGCTTTCTTT,CASSHGTEDTEAFF
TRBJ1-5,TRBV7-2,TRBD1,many,TGTGCCAGCAGCTTAGTAGTGCCAGGGGGCCGTTATAGCAATCAGCCCCAGCATTTT,CASSLVVPGGRYSNQPQHF
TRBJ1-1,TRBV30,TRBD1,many,TGTGCCGGACAGGGGAACACTGAAGCTTTCTTT,CAGQGNTEAFF
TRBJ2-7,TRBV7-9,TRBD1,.,TGTGCCAGCAGCCAGGCGGGACAGGTATCCGACTACGAGCAGTACTTC,CASSQAGQVSDYEQYF
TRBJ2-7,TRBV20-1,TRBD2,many,TGCAGTGCCCAGACTAGCCCCTACGAGCAGTACTTC,CSAQTSPYEQYF
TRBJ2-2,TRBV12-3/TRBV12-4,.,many,TGTGCCAGTAATCACCATTACACCGGGGAGCTGTTTTTT,CASNHHYTGELFF
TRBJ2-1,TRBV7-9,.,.,TGTGCCAGCAGCTTAGGGTGGGGGATGGAGGAGCAGTTCTTC,CASSLGWGMEEQFF
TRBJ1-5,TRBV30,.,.,TGTGCCTGGAGTTTAGGCAGGGCAGAGCCCCAGCATTTT,CAWSLGRAEPQHF
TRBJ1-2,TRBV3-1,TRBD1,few,TGTGCCAGCAGCCAAACCAGGACAGGCGGATATGGCTACACCTTC,CASSQTRTGGYGYTF
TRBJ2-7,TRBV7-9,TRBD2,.,TGTGCCAGCATCGGACTAGCGGGCGAGCAGTACTTC,CASIGLAGEQYF
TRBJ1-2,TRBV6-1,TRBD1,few,TGTGCCAGCCGGGACGCGACAGGGGATGGCTACACCTTC,CASRDATGDGYTF
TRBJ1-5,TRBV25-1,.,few,TGTGCCAGCAGTCCAATTAAAAAGGCGGCCCGCGACAGTCAGCCCCAGCATTTT,CASSPIKKAARDSQPQHF
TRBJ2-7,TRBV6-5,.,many,TGTGCCAGCAGTTCCCCGACAGCTAACTACGAGCAGTACTTC,CASSSPTANYEQYF
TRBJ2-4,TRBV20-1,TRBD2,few,TGCAGTGCTCCGGCGAGCGGGACGGCCAAAAACATTCAGTACTTC,CSAPASGTAKNIQYF
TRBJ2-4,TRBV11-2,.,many,TGTGCCAGCAGCGGGTACAGAGAAAACATTCAGTACTTC,CASSGYRENIQYF
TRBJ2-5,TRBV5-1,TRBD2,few,TGTGCCAGCAGCATACCCGGGACTAGCCCATGGGAGACCCAGTACTTC,CASSIPGTSPWETQYF
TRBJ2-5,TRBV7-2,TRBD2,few,TGTGCGTCGCGGGCGGGAGGGTTAGAGACCCAGTACTTC,CASRAGGLETQYF
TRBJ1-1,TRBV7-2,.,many,TGTGCCAGCAGCCCACCGGGGTCAGCTGAAGCTTTCTTT,CASSPPGSAEAFF
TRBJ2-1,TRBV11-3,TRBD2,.,TGTGCCAGCAGCTTAGATTTCGGGAGGGGCAATGAGCAGTTCTTC,CASSLDFGRGNEQFF
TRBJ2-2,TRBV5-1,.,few,TGCGCCAGCAGCAACGGGGACACCGGGGAGCTGTTTTTT,CASSNGDTGELFF
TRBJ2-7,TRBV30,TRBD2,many,TGTGCCTGGAGTGTTGGCCTAGCGGGAAACTACGAGCAGTACTTC,CAWSVGLAGNYEQYF
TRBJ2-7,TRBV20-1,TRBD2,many,TGCAGTGCTAGTGGCGGGAGTCGTGCCGAGCAGTACTTC,CSASGGSRAEQYF
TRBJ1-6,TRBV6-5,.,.,TGTGCCAGCAGTTCCTCTCGCTCGGGCGGGTCACCCCTCCACTTT,CASSSSRSGGSPLHF
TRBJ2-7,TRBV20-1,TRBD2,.,TGCAGCCTCCCCCTAGCGGGAAGTAATTACGAGCAGTACTTC,CSLPLAGSNYEQYF
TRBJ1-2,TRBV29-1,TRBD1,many,TGCAGCGTTGGGGACAGGGGTCCTCTAGAGGGCTACACCTTC,CSVGDRGPLEGYTF
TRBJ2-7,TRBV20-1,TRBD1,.,TGCAGTGCTAGGCCCGGGACAGGGATTTACGAGCAGTACTTC,CSARPGTGIYEQYF
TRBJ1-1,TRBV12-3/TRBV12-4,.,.,TGTGCCAGCACTAATAACCTGAACACTGAAGCTTTCTTT,CASTNNLNTEAFF
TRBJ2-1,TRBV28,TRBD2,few,TGTGCCAGCAGGGGGGGACTAATGTATAATGAGCAGTTCTTC,CASRGGLMYNEQFF
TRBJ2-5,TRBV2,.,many,TGTGCCAGCAGTGGTAGCGCGCAAGAGACCCAGTACTTC,CASSGSAQETQYF
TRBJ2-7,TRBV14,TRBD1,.,TGTGCCAGCAGCCGAGGCCGGAGGTGGGACAGGGACTACGAGCAGTACTTC,CASSRGRRWDRDYEQYF
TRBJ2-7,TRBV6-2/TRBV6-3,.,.,TGTGCCAGCAGTTCCTCTGGGGCACCGGAGCAGTACTTC,CASSSSGAPEQYF
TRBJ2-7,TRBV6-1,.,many,TGTGCCAGCAGTACCTCCGGACAGTACGAGCAGTACTTC,CASSTSGQYEQYF
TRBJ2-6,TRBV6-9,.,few,TGTGCCAGCAGTTACACTCCTGAGACAATGTTATCTGGGGCCAACGTCCTGACTTTC,CASSYTPETMLSGANVLTF
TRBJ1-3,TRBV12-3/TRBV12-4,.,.,TGTGCCAGCAGTTTAAATGGAGCTGGAAACACCATATATTTT,CASSLNGAGNTIYF